This entry features one TCR beta chain sequence. Its antigen target is currently unknown. No much larger clone exists at a distance of one base, and base qualities are not known. The data originate from a study of T cell clonotyping in hematopoietic cell transplantation (dated by TCRdb to the early 2020s). At the level of the whole study: The study collected around 130 blood samples from some 33 consecutive transplant recipients and their related donors. Recruitment of patients was conducted between September 2015 and January 2017, and follow-up was continued until late 2020 or death.

The sample's time point label, in plain terms: 30 days after allo-HCT. Blood from recipients was drawn about 28 days before transplant and again at days 30, 100 and 180 after transplant. Nuclei Lysis Solution was used to extract genomic DNA from fresh or cryopreserved unfractionated peripheral blood mononuclear cells. Trimming costs V 3 bases and J 4 bases, and their ends lie 15 bases apart. The CDR3 spans 15 residues, from the cysteine through the phenylalanine. The CDR3 DNA has 45 bases and is translated from base 1. The germline V gene supplies CDR1 SGHVS and CDR2 FNYEAQ. With the immunoSEQ assay, which is a bias-controlled multiplex PCR relying on V- and J-specific primers, TCR beta CDR3 regions were amplified from genomic DNA. In a second PCR step, the CDR3 amplicons were tagged with a proprietary barcode plus Illumina adapter sequences. CDR3 libraries were sequenced on an Illumina MiSeq instrument. In the authors' own workflow: Export and quality control were done with immunoSEQ Analyzer 3.0, while downstream analyses used R Bioconductor and Immunarch. Only productive rearrangements in the normalized downsampled data set went into calculating the repertoire metrics. In the normalized cohort, a clonotype counted as pathologically expanded if the clonotype was larger than 5 templates. The Inverse Simpson Index was used to measure repertoire diversity. The non-normalized data set was used for CMV-specificity analyses so that all clonotypes could be captured. What TCRdb holds here is the immuneACCESS table cut down to in-frame rearrangements. Part of the clones is not present; checked against another copy, under half of the missing clones reflect an unresolved V gene, and the others are unexplained. That table is the source of V, J and clone size, and D and trimming were worked out from the DNA. The sample table contains 14,000 or so clones; only one count was recorded for around 97% of them. The ten largest make up under 5.5% of the sample.

Study-level results and caveats: The sample size was limited, and because cells were not sorted, the contributions of CD4 and CD8 repertoires could not be separated. Recipient TCR diversity fell after transplant, with pathologically expanded clonotypes rising progressively from day 30 to day 180. Broader posttransplant TCR repertoire diversity was predicted by donor and pretransplant recipient Inverse Simpson Index values. Overlap with donor repertoires was found for only a small fraction of recipient repertoires, with over 97% found to appear de novo at the given depth.

The rearrangement joined TRBV7-6 to TRBJ2-5, with the D segment identity uncertain. The source was peripheral blood mononuclear cells, collected 30 days after allogeneic stem cell transplant. This sequence was found in a female patient between 50 and 59 years old who had an allogeneic stem cell transplant from an unrelated donor, so T cells may come from the graft donor. Some clones in this sample may be carry-over from other donors' samples. For the CDR3, the sequence is CASSFVFERRETQYF. The nucleotide sequence reads as follows: TGTGCCAGCAGCTTTGTATTTGAGCGACGAGAGACCCAGTACTTC.